This record concerns one T cell receptor beta chain sequence. Method: immunoSEQ multiplex PCR; TCRdb's copy keeps in-frame clones and lacks some. The profile shows some 290,000 clones, 81% of them singletons. The germline V gene encodes CDR1 SGDLS and CDR2 YYNGEE. The CDR3 totals 15 residues. The V and J ends lost 7 bases and 1 base, in that order; junction bases with no gene match: 2. This sample was taken from a study of blood T cell repertoires in COVID-19. In the study overall: PBMCs, B-cell-depleted T cells, or T cells were the source of the cDNA or gDNA that made up the material.

The TCR originated in a woman between 55 and 75 years old with active or convalescent COVID-19. Sequenced material: peripheral blood. The rearrangement joins TRBV9 to TRBJ2-5; TRBD2 matches at 15 bases. CDR3 amino acids: CASGTSGGIQETQYF. The CDR3, as DNA: TGTGCCAGCGGGACTAGCGGGGGGATCCAAGAGACCCAGTACTTC.